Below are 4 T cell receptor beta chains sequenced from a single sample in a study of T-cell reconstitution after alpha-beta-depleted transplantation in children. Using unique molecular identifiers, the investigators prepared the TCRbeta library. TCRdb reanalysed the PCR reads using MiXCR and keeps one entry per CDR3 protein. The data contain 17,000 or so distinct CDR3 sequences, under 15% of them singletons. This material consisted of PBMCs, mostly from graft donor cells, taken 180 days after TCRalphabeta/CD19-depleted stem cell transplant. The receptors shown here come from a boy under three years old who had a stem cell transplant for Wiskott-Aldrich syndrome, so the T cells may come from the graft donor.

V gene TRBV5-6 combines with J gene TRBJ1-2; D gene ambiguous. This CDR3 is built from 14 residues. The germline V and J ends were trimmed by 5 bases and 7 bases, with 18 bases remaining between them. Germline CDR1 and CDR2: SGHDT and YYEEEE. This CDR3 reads CASRKNVGFGGYTF. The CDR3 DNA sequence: TGTGCCAGCAGGAAGAACGTCGGTTTTGGTGGCTACACCTTC.

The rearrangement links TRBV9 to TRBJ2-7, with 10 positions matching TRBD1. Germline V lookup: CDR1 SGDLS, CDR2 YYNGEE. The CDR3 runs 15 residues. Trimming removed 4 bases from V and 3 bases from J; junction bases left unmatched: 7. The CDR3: CASSPRTGGSYEQYF. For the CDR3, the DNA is TGTGCCAGCAGCCCCCGGACAGGGGGTAGCTACGAGCAGTACTTC.

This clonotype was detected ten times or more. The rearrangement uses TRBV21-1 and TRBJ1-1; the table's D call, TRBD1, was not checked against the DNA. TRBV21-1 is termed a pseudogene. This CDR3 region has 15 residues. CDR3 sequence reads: CASGPTWGLNTEAFF. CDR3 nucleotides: TGTGCCAGCGGCCCTACGTGGGGGTTGAACACTGAAGCTTTCTTT.

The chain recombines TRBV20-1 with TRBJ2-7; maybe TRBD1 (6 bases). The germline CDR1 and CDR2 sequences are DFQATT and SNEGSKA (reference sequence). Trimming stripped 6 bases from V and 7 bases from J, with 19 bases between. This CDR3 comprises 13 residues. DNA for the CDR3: TGCAGTGCCAGGGGTGGATTCTTAGATGAGCAGTACTTC. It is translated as CSARGGFLDEQYF.